Shown below are 30 T cell receptor beta chains from a single sample sequenced in a study of patients and donors after allogeneic stem cell transplantation. TCRdb recomputed calls from the RT-PCR reads with MiXCR, one row per CDR3 protein. The table shows some 880,000 distinct CDR3 sequences, with approximately 19% occurring only once. The sequencing sample was made of blood, either unsorted or a sorted T cell fraction (not recorded which). Receptors originate from a human donor who was either an allogeneic HSCT recipient or a stem cell or donor lymphocyte infusion donor (not recorded which). It is not recorded whose cells these are; they may come from a transplant donor.

The chain is built from TRBV18 and TRBJ2-5; D gene ambiguous. Germline V gene data show CDR1 as KGHSH and CDR2 as LQKENI. The V end was cut by 6 bases, the J end by 2 bases, with 13 bases between. There are 14 residues in the CDR3. The CDR3 sequence is CASSDQQLQETQYF. In nucleotides, the CDR3 is TGTGCCAGCTCCGACCAGCAGTTGCAAGAGACCCAGTACTTC. Variable domain in full (rest from reference TRBV18 and TRBJ2-5): NAGVMQNPRHLVRRRGQEARLRCSPMKGHSHVYWYRQLPEEGLKFMVYLQKENIIDESGMPKERFSAEFPKEGPSILRIQQVVRGDSAAYFCASSDQQLQETQYFGPGTRLLVL.

This clonotype was picked up a small number of times. The gene calls are TRBV7-9 and TRBJ2-4; no reliable D call. Looked up from germline, CDR1 is SEHNR and CDR2 is FQNEAQ (reference sequence). V lost 5 bases, J lost 4 bases, and 9 bases lay in between. The CDR3 extends over 13 amino acids. The CDR3 region has the DNA TGTGCCAGCAGCCCCGGGCTTAAAAACATTCAGTACTTC. This codes for CASSPGLKNIQYF.

The chain is built from TRBV2 and TRBJ2-2; TRBD1 matches at 10 bases. CDR1 and CDR2 from the germline V gene are SNHLY and FYNNEI. The CDR3 consists of 16 residues. Germline trimming cut 5 bases from V and 6 bases from J; bases unmatched to any gene: 9. CDR3 coding DNA: TGTGCCAGCAGTTTAAGGACAGGGGGGTTCGCCGGGGAGCTGTTTTTT. It translates to CASSLRTGGFAGELFF.

This clonotype was detected a few times. The chain recombines TRBV4-3 with TRBJ2-1; D is undetermined. Germline assignment: CDR1 LGHNA and CDR2 YSLEER. The CDR3 covers 15 residues. V dropped 2 bases and J dropped 5 bases, with 13 bases sitting between them. The CDR3 spells CASSQLPRVDNEQFF. CDR3 coding DNA: TGCGCCAGCAGCCAACTTCCCCGGGTCGACAATGAGCAGTTCTTC.

The chain employs TRBV7-6 and TRBJ1-2; TRBD1 matches at 9 bases. CDR3 length: 16 amino acids. Germline lookup yields CDR1 SGHVS and CDR2 FNYEAQ. V was clipped by 5 bases and J by 4 bases; unmatched bases: 11. In DNA, the CDR3 is TGTGCCAGCAGCCGTTTTTACGGACAGGGGATCTATGGCTACACCTTC. Translating it yields CASSRFYGQGIYGYTF.

The CDR3 loop is CSASPLRETQYF. As DNA, the CDR3 is TGCAGTGCTAGTCCCCTGCGGGAGACCCAGTACTTC. The rearrangement joins TRBV20-1 to TRBJ2-5; no definite D call. The CDR3 extends over 12 amino acids. Germline V lookup: CDR1 DFQATT, CDR2 SNEGSKA (reference sequence). V lost 3 bases, J lost 5 bases, and 10 bases lay in between.

This chain uses TRBV2 with TRBJ1-3, with a weak D call TRBD1 (6 bases). The CDR3 loop spans 16 amino acids. CDR1 and CDR2 from the germline V gene are SNHLY and FYNNEI. Trimming took 3 bases from V and 0 from J, leaving 12 bases between them. The DNA of the CDR3 is TGTGCCAGCAGTGAGACAGGACCGAACTCTGGAAACACCATATATTTT. Translated: CASSETGPNSGNTIYF.

V usage is TRBV24-1 and J usage is TRBJ2-1; D is possibly TRBD2 (6 bases). The V end lost 3 bases, the J end lost 8 bases, and 13 bases lay between the germline ends. CDR1 and CDR2 (germline): KGHDR, SFDVKD. CDR3 length: 14 residues. CDR3 coding DNA: TGTGCCACCAGTGATCCCGCGACTAGTCATGAGCAGTTCTTC. This encodes CATSDPATSHEQFF.

V is TRBV7-3 and J is TRBJ1-5; tentatively, D is TRBD1 (6 bases). In germline, CDR1 is SGHTA, CDR2 FQGTGA. The CDR3 loop spans 13 amino acids. Trimming removed 5 bases at V and 3 bases at J, with 8 bases between. The CDR3 bases are TGTGCCAGCAGCACAGGGATCAATCAGCCCCAGCATTTT. Amino acid sequence: CASSTGINQPQHF. The entire variable domain, with the rest obtained from reference TRBV7-3 and TRBJ1-5, is as follows: GAGVSQTPSNKVTEKGKYVELRCDPISGHTALYWYRQSLGQGPEFLIYFQGTGAADDSGLPNDRFFAVRPEGSVSTLKIQRTERGDSAVYLCASSTGINQPQHFGDGTRLSIL.

In its sample, this clonotype was seen a few times. The J gene is TRBJ2-4, the V gene TRBV4-3, with TRBD1 matching over 9 bases. The junction had 4 bases not matched to a gene; V was cut back by 6 bases and J by 7 bases. Germline-derived CDR1 and CDR2 are LGHNA and YSLEER. This CDR3 contains 13 residues. Written as DNA, the CDR3 is TGCGCCAGCAGTCGGGACAGGGCCAACATTCAGTACTTC. It specifies CASSRDRANIQYF.

This clonotype was detected many times. J is TRBJ2-7 and V is TRBV10-3; 12 bases align to TRBD1. Germline V lookup: CDR1 ENHRY, CDR2 SYGVKD. This CDR3 is 16 amino acids long. V lost 2 bases to trimming and J lost 5 bases; unmatched junction nucleotides: 7. In DNA, the CDR3 is TGTGCCATCAGTGAGGGGTTGGGACAGGGGGCGGACGAGCAGTACTTC. Translating it yields CAISEGLGQGADEQYF.

The J gene is TRBJ2-1, the V gene TRBV7-9; tentative D call: TRBD1 (6 bases). Trimming took off 2 bases at V and 8 bases at J, with 10 bases between the two ends. The CDR3 consists of 13 residues. From germline, CDR1 is SEHNR and CDR2 FQNEAQ (reference sequence). DNA for the CDR3: TGTGCCAGCAGCTTAACAGGGTTGGATGAGCAGTTCTTC. This encodes CASSLTGLDEQFF.

This clonotype was seen once. The chain uses TRBV4-1 and TRBJ1-2; the D gene is possibly TRBD1 (5 bases). CDR1 MGHRA and CDR2 YSYEKL come from the germline V gene. CDR3 length: 16 amino acids. The ends were cut back, 0 bases at V and 5 bases at J, with 16 bases in the middle. The CDR3 DNA sequence: TGCGCCAGCAGCCAAGATCAAGGGACGGCGAAGTATGGCTACACCTTC. It encodes CASSQDQGTAKYGYTF.

The rearrangement links TRBV7-9 to TRBJ1-4; D perhaps matches TRBD1 (5 bases). CDR1 is SEHNR and CDR2 is FQNEAQ in the germline V gene (reference sequence). There are 14 residues in the CDR3. The V end was cut by 2 bases, the J end by 8 bases, with 12 bases between. CDR3 loop: CASSLTGSGEKLFF. Here the CDR3 DNA reads TGTGCCAGCAGCTTAACAGGTTCTGGAGAAAAACTGTTTTTT.

This clonotype was seen a few times. The gene calls are TRBV20-1 and TRBJ2-2, with 12 nucleotides matching TRBD1. V trimming: 5 bases; J trimming: 2 bases; junction bases outside the gene matches: 6. The germline V gene encodes CDR1 DFQATT and CDR2 SNEGSKA (reference sequence). CDR3 length: 16 residues. CDR3 DNA: TGCAGTGCTGGAACCGGGACAGGGGGCAACACCGGGGAGCTGTTTTTT. Encoded protein: CSAGTGTGGNTGELFF.

The chain uses TRBV4-3 and TRBJ2-7, with D possibly matching TRBD1 (5 bases). The CDR3 totals 16 residues. The germline V gene encodes CDR1 LGHNA and CDR2 YSLEER. V lost 0 bases, J lost 3 bases, and 15 bases lay in between. CDR3 in amino acids: CASSQDLGRTRYEQYF. CDR3 DNA sequence: TGCGCCAGCAGCCAAGATCTTGGCAGGACACGCTACGAGCAGTACTTC.

In its sample, this clonotype was seen a few times. This rearrangement joins TRBV4-1 to TRBJ1-4; 8 nucleotides match TRBD1. Germline trimming cut 4 bases from V and 6 bases from J; bases unmatched to any gene: 4. CDR3 length: 14 amino acids. The V gene's germline CDR1 is MGHRA and CDR2 YSYEKL. CDR3 in amino acids: CASSLTGADEKLFF. CDR3 nucleotide sequence: TGCGCCAGCAGCCTGACAGGGGCGGATGAAAAACTGTTTTTT.

V gene TRBV4-3 combines with J gene TRBJ2-7, with D possibly called TRBD1 or TRBD2 (5 bases each). The V end was cut by 1 base, the J end by 3 bases, with 13 bases between. The CDR3 has 15 residues. The germline V gene has CDR1 LGHNA and CDR2 YSLEER. CDR3 DNA sequence: TGCGCCAGCAGCCAAGGCCCGAGGGGTAACTACGAGCAGTACTTC. Amino acids: CASSQGPRGNYEQYF.

The chain recombines TRBV27 with TRBJ1-5, with 8 nucleotides matching TRBD1. J lost 0 bases, V lost 1 base, and 17 bases had no gene match. CDR3 size: 21 residues. Germline values: CDR1 MNHEY, CDR2 SMNVEV (reference sequence). As DNA, the CDR3 is TGTGCCAGCAGTTTATTCCCCCCGACAGGGGCTGGTGGCAATAGCAATCAGCCCCAGCATTTT. This translates into CASSLFPPTGAGGNSNQPQHF.

The V gene is TRBV24-1, the J gene TRBJ2-1; 10 nucleotides line up with TRBD2. The trim removed 4 bases at V and 8 bases at J, leaving 7 bases unmatched. This CDR3 has 15 amino acids. Germline lookup yields CDR1 KGHDR and CDR2 SFDVKD. CDR3 DNA: TGTGCCACCAGTGACCGAGGGACTAGCGTCGATGAGCAGTTCTTC. It encodes CATSDRGTSVDEQFF.

The DNA of the CDR3 is TGTGCCAGCAGTTTAGGCCCCGGGGGGGGAGGCACAGATACGCAGTATTTT. Its translation: CASSLGPGGGGTDTQYF. J is TRBJ2-3 and V is TRBV12-3 or TRBV12-4, with 8 bases aligning to TRBD2. The V segment lost 1 base and the J segment 1 base; nucleotides outside the gene matches: 7. This CDR3 contains 17 residues.

This clonotype showed up just a few times. This chain connects TRBV27 to TRBJ1-6, with 9 bases matching TRBD1. Germline V gene sequence: CDR1 MNHEY, CDR2 SMNVEV (reference sequence). J was trimmed by 3 bases and V by 6 bases; bases with no gene match: 6. The CDR3 covers 16 residues. For the CDR3, the DNA is TGTGCCAGCAGATCCCAGACAGGGGGCTATAATTCACCCCTCCACTTT. This sequence encodes CASRSQTGGYNSPLHF.

This clonotype was picked up a small number of times. The rearrangement joins TRBV20-1 to TRBJ2-3; D not certain. Germline lookup yields CDR1 DFQATT and CDR2 SNEGSKA (reference sequence). The CDR3 is 12 amino acids. Trimming pared 3 bases from V and 2 bases from J, leaving 6 bases between. This CDR3 is CSAREHTDTQYF. CDR3 DNA sequence: TGCAGTGCTAGGGAACACACAGATACGCAGTATTTT.

The chain employs TRBV20-1 and TRBJ2-3; D is perhaps TRBD2 (6 bases). There are 12 residues in the CDR3. V was cut by 3 bases and J by 4 bases, with 8 bases left in between. Germline V CDR1 and CDR2: DFQATT, SNEGSKA (reference sequence). As DNA, the CDR3 is TGCAGTGCTAGTGCGGGGCCAGATACGCAGTATTTT. The encoded protein is CSASAGPDTQYF.

The chain is built from TRBV5-1 and TRBJ2-5; 11 bases fit TRBD2. This CDR3 is built from 16 residues. The J segment lost 5 bases and the V segment lost 0 bases, leaving 6 bases of the junction unmatched. CDR1 is SGHRS, CDR2 YFSETQ, per germline. As DNA, the CDR3 is TGCGCCAGCAGCTTGGAAGGGACTAGCGGTATGGAGACCCAGTACTTC. It encodes CASSLEGTSGMETQYF.

This clonotype appeared a few times. V is TRBV7-6 and J is TRBJ1-3; D is unclear. V shed 5 bases and J shed 0 bases, with 14 bases lying between them. CDR1 is SGHVS, CDR2 FNYEAQ, per germline. CDR3 length equals 16 residues. The CDR3 reads CASSPGGVGSGNTIYF. CDR3 bases: TGTGCCAGCAGCCCCGGAGGAGTTGGCTCTGGAAACACCATATATTTT.

This clonotype showed up just a few times. The chain combines TRBV4-2 with TRBJ2-3; 11 nucleotides line up with TRBD2. Germline CDR1 reads LGHNA; CDR2 reads YNFKEQ. The V gene end was trimmed by 2 bases and the J gene end by 0 bases; junction bases not matched to a gene: 7. The CDR3 is made up of 18 amino acids. The DNA for the CDR3 is TGTGCCAGCAGCCAACGTAGCGGGGGGGCTCTTAGCACAGATACGCAGTATTTT. Its translation is CASSQRSGGALSTDTQYF.

This clonotype was seen a few times. V usage is TRBV14 and J usage is TRBJ2-3; tentatively, D is TRBD1 (6 bases). Per germline, CDR1 SGHDN and CDR2 FVKESK. The CDR3 extends over 15 amino acids. Deletions cut 3 bases from V and 6 bases from J, with 16 bases between. This CDR3 reads CASSQLQQGADTQYF. The CDR3 nucleotides read TGTGCCAGCAGCCAGCTCCAACAGGGCGCGGATACGCAGTATTTT.

J is TRBJ2-2 and V is TRBV9; 10 nucleotides match TRBD1. In germline, CDR1 is SGDLS, CDR2 YYNGEE. This CDR3 comprises 15 residues. V lost 2 bases and J lost 6; bases outside the gene matches: 4. CDR3: CASSVRDRGAGELFF. As DNA, the CDR3 is TGTGCCAGCAGCGTTAGGGACAGGGGCGCCGGGGAGCTGTTTTTT.

The chain couples TRBV5-1 to TRBJ1-6, with a tentative D call TRBD1 (5 bases). Trimming shortened V by 1 base and J by 8 bases, and 16 bases separated the two germline ends. The CDR3 is 16 residues long. Germline V gene data show CDR1 as SGHRS and CDR2 as YFSETQ. The DNA of the CDR3 is TGCGCCAGCAGCTTGTCTTTACGGCAGGGAGATTCACCCCTCCACTTT. This sequence encodes CASSLSLRQGDSPLHF.